What follows is one TCR beta chain and its context. Its antigen remains unidentified. No much larger clone is present one base from it, and per-base qualities are unavailable. In light of the paper, this sample's time point label describes: baseline before first vaccination. The vaccinee samples were drawn from two UK trials, COV001 and COV002, one of which was a single-blind randomized controlled phase 2/3 trial testing AZD1222 (ChAdOx1 nCoV-19) in healthy adults. For TCRbeta chain sequencing, PBMC samples were collected from trial participants at day 0 and at day 28 after the second dose. The CDR3 regions of human TCRbeta chains were analyzed by immunosequencing. The paper's data handling went like this. Repertoire TCRs were checked for matches against a reference library of SARS-CoV-2-specific TCRs that had been generated using the MIRA antigen-specificity platform. Breadth was defined as the fraction of unique TCRs that were SARS-CoV-2-associated, and depth was defined as the fraction of total T cells that were SARS-CoV-2-associated. Using the MIRA data, every spike-specific TCR was mapped to the spike region that the TCR reacted to and assigned to either a CD4 or a CD8 class. Log10-transformed breadth and depth values were compared by one-way ANOVA with Sidak's multiple comparisons tests. The table comes from immuneACCESS by way of TCRdb, which keeps in-frame sequences with V and J called. Part of the clones is missing from these tables; in studies checked, under half for an unresolved V gene and the rest for unknown reasons. V, J and clone size reflect that table, while D and trimming were determined from the DNA. In this sample the table shows 110,000 to 150,000 clones, roughly 92% of which occur a single time. The ten largest make up over 1.5% of the sample.

The data belong to a study of T cell responses to AZD1222 COVID-19 vaccine (dated by TCRdb to 2020 to 2022). Describing the broader study: Because spike-specific TCR depth and breadth did not differ between the two schedules, AZD1222 recipients who got a second dose at roughly 4 weeks were pooled with those who got a second dose at roughly 12 weeks. TCR sequencing covered 230 or so trial participants: 200 to 210 given two doses of AZD1222 and approximately 26 given two doses of MenACWY control vaccine. Trial participants were enrolled by age into subgroups of 18-55, 56-69 and 70-plus years, and roughly 150, 30 and 60 TCR-sequenced participants, respectively, were included in these subgroups.

What the authors observed across the whole study: The whole spike protein was spanned by vaccine-associated CD4 TCRs, and dominant responses were seen in regions 160-218 and 743-854. Because no day 14 peak-response samples were available, repertoires were characterized only after the peak T cell response. The 56-69-year group was small, and its depth increase did not reach significance, likely because of low power. Epitopes outside the regions mutated in the B.1.351 and B.1.1.7 variants were reportedly recognized by nearly half of the unique spike-specific TCRs. Only five to seven AZD1222 recipients were SARS-CoV-2 seropositive at baseline, limiting conclusions about previously exposed vaccinees. Participants were mostly white British, with more females than males. The authors suggested clonal diversity may have been underestimated. After two AZD1222 doses, spike-specific TCR breadth and depth were significantly higher than at day 0 and than in MenACWY recipients.

The germline V gene gives CDR1 as SGHDT and CDR2 as YYEEEE. Inclusive of the bounding cysteine and phenylalanine, the CDR3 is 19 residues long. The read is trimmed to its CDR3 DNA, 57 bases read in frame from base 1. For this chain, trimming is 3 bases at the V end and 5 bases at the J end, and the number of junction bases without a gene match is 18. The material was peripheral blood, obtained on day 0 of AZD1222 vaccination. The sequence links TRBV5-6 to TRBJ1-4; 8 junctional bases match TRBD1. The TCR comes from an adult in good health. The DNA sequence is given as TGTGCCAGCAGCTACCACCGCGGAGACCACAGGGGGAAGAATGAAAAACTGTTTTTT. This yields the protein CASSYHRGDHRGKNEKLFF.